These 27 T cell receptor beta chains were all obtained from the same sample, sequenced in a study of T cells after yellow fever vaccination. One entry per CDR3 protein results from TCRdb running MiXCR on the 5' RACE reads. The sample lists 500,000 to 650,000 distinct CDR3 sequences; roughly 13% were seen once. The sample consisted of PBMCs, taken on the day of the yellow fever booster vaccination. Every receptor here comes from a man aged 30-40 years who received the YFV17D yellow fever vaccine.

This clonotype was recorded a few times. J is TRBJ1-4 and V is TRBV12-3 or TRBV12-4, with no clear D. V was clipped by 6 bases and J by 8 bases, with 13 bases between them. This CDR3 region has 13 residues. CDR3 loop: CASSPSPAEKLFF. CDR3 DNA: TGTGCCAGCAGCCCTAGTCCGGCAGAAAAACTGTTTTTT.

The gene calls are TRBV4-3 and TRBJ2-6; D possibly uses TRBD1 or TRBD2 (5 bases each). Trimming stripped 8 bases from V and 0 bases from J, with 14 bases between. This CDR3 comprises 16 residues. Germline V gives CDR1 LGHNA, CDR2 YSLEER. CDR3 sequence: CASSRDGDSGANVLTF. The CDR3 DNA reads as TGCGCCAGCTCCCGGGACGGAGACTCTGGGGCCAACGTCCTGACTTTC.

This rearrangement joins TRBV6-2 or TRBV6-3 to TRBJ2-3; 10 bases map to TRBD2. From germline, CDR1 is MNHEY and CDR2 SVGEGT. V was pared by 7 bases and J by 14 bases, with 12 bases of the junction left unmatched. This CDR3 spans 13 amino acids. CDR3: CASTKIGLAARYF. For the CDR3, the DNA is TGTGCCAGCACCAAGATAGGACTAGCGGCCCGGTATTTT.

V is TRBV20-1 and J is TRBJ2-7; TRBD2 aligns across 7 bases. Germline V gene lookup returns CDR1 DFQATT and CDR2 SNEGSKA (reference sequence). The ends lost 0 bases at V and 1 base at J; junction bases unmatched: 6. The CDR3 sequence is 15 residues long. The CDR3 DNA sequence: TGCAGTGCTAGAGATCCAGCGGGACGTTCCTACGAGCAGTACTTC. This translates into CSARDPAGRSYEQYF.

The V call is TRBV7-3, the J call TRBJ2-5; TRBD2 matches at 10 bases. The V gene end was trimmed by 2 bases and the J gene end by 5 bases; junction bases not matched to a gene: 5. The germline gives CDR1 SGHTA, CDR2 FQGTGA. The CDR3 runs 15 residues. The CDR3: CASSLRTSGMETQYF. In nucleotides, the CDR3 is TGTGCCAGCAGCTTACGTACTAGCGGGATGGAGACCCAGTACTTC.

The V gene is TRBV6-1, the J gene TRBJ2-7; 9 positions agree with TRBD2. The germline gives CDR1 MNHNS, CDR2 SASEGT. V gave up 6 bases and J gave up 2 bases; unmatched junction bases: 11. The length of the CDR3 is 16 residues. The CDR3, as DNA: TGTGCCAGCAGCCCAGGGGGGGTAGCGGGGGCCTACGAGCAGTACTTC. Residues: CASSPGGVAGAYEQYF.

The J gene is TRBJ1-2, the V gene TRBV19; D unclear. Deletions cut 3 bases from V and 7 bases from J, with 9 bases between. Germline values: CDR1 LNHDA, CDR2 SQIVND (reference sequence). The CDR3 runs to 12 residues. CDR3 protein: CASSIQGSGYTF. In DNA form, the CDR3 reads TGTGCCAGTAGTATTCAAGGTTCTGGCTACACCTTC.

This clonotype was detected only a few times. V and J are TRBV7-2 and TRBJ1-1, with TRBD1 as a possible D gene (5 bases). From germline, CDR1 is SGHTA and CDR2 FQGNSA. This CDR3 is 12 amino acids long. V was shortened by 5 bases and J by 6 bases, with 10 bases between the two germline ends. For the CDR3, the DNA is TGTGCCAGCAGCCTAGGACACCCTGAAGCTTTCTTT. Residues: CASSLGHPEAFF.

This clonotype was counted a few times. The V and J genes are TRBV19 and TRBJ1-5, with TRBD1 identical over 10 bases. The CDR3 has 13 residues. In germline, CDR1 is LNHDA, CDR2 SQIVND (reference sequence). V lost 9 bases and J lost 1; bases outside the gene matches: 0. The CDR3 DNA sequence: TGTGCCAGGGGACAGGGGAGCAATCAGCCCCAGCATTTT. As protein: CARGQGSNQPQHF.

The rearrangement joins TRBV29-1 to TRBJ2-1; no definite D call. This CDR3 has 11 residues. CDR1 SQVTM and CDR2 ANQGSEA come from the germline V gene. V lost 2 bases, J lost 2 bases, and 1 base lay in between. CDR3 loop: CSVEPYNEQFF. The CDR3 nucleotides are TGCAGCGTTGAACCCTACAATGAGCAGTTCTTC.

This clonotype was detected a few times. This rearrangement joins TRBV5-4 to TRBJ1-5, with D maybe TRBD1 (6 bases). The germline V gene has CDR1 SGHNT and CDR2 YYREEE (reference sequence). The ends were cut back, 0 bases at V and 0 bases at J, with 16 bases in the middle. There are 18 residues in the CDR3. CDR3 region: CASSLGPPDRFSNQPQHF. For the CDR3, the DNA is TGTGCCAGCAGCTTGGGACCCCCCGACAGGTTTAGCAATCAGCCCCAGCATTTT. The full variable domain, with the rest looked up from reference TRBV5-4 and TRBJ1-5, is ETGVTQSPTHLIKTRGQQVTLRCSSQSGHNTVSWYQQALGQGPQFIFQYYREEENGRGNFPPRFSGLQFPNYSSELNVNALELDDSALYLCASSLGPPDRFSNQPQHFGDGTRLSIL.

The table lists this clonotype with a few counts. The V call is TRBV6-5, the J call TRBJ2-2; the D gene is possibly TRBD1 (6 bases). Trimming shortened V by 1 base and J by 7 bases, and 22 bases separated the two germline ends. This CDR3 is 18 amino acids long. Germline CDR1 reads MNHEY; CDR2 reads SVGAGI. Here the CDR3 reads CASSYFSPPGHYGGELFF. The CDR3 DNA reads as TGTGCCAGCAGTTACTTCTCTCCGCCGGGACACTACGGCGGGGAGCTGTTTTTT.

This rearrangement joins TRBV5-1 to TRBJ1-4; no firm D call. Looked up from germline, CDR1 is SGHRS and CDR2 is YFSETQ. Trimming removed 2 bases at V and 5 bases at J, with 10 bases between. CDR3 size: 14 residues. The CDR3, as DNA: TGCGCCAGCAGCTTCGTCGGAGGAAATGAAAAACTGTTTTTT. Protein product: CASSFVGGNEKLFF.

This clonotype was detected only once. J is TRBJ2-3 and V is TRBV6-1, with TRBD2 matching 8 bases. This CDR3 has 17 residues. Trimming took 6 bases from V and 4 from J; bases not matched to a gene: 15. CDR1 MNHNS and CDR2 SASEGT come from the germline V gene. CDR3 sequence (DNA): TGTGCCAGCAGCTGGGGCCGGGTGCTAGCGGGTCCAGATACGCAGTATTTT. Protein: CASSWGRVLAGPDTQYF.

This clonotype has a handful of counts. This chain connects TRBV19 to TRBJ1-1; D may be TRBD1 (6 bases). Deletions cut 5 bases from V and 6 bases from J, with 13 bases between. Germline-derived CDR1 and CDR2 are LNHDA and SQIVND (reference sequence). This CDR3 has 13 amino acids. CDR3 loop: CASSLYRESEAFF. CDR3 nucleotide sequence: TGTGCCAGTAGTCTCTACAGGGAGTCTGAAGCTTTCTTT.

Here the CDR3 DNA reads TGCAGCGTTGAAGACAGTCAGCAGTTCTTC. Protein sequence: CSVEDSQQFF. The J gene is TRBJ2-1, the V gene TRBV29-1; D uncertain. The V end was cut by 0 bases, the J end by 11 bases, with 5 bases between. This CDR3 has 10 residues. CDR1 is SQVTM, CDR2 ANQGSEA, per germline.

The chain is built from TRBV29-1 and TRBJ1-4; 8 nucleotides line up with TRBD1. From germline, CDR1 is SQVTM and CDR2 ANQGSEA. J was trimmed by 7 bases and V by 7 bases; bases with no gene match: 5. This CDR3 spans 12 amino acids. The CDR3 coding sequence is TGCAGCGCAGGGGGCGTCCGTGAAAAACTGTTTTTT. Encoded protein: CSAGGVREKLFF.

This clonotype was recorded a few times. This chain uses TRBV29-1 with TRBJ2-2; TRBD2 agrees at 11 bases. CDR1 and CDR2 (germline): SQVTM, ANQGSEA. V was pared by 4 bases and J by 5 bases, with 9 bases of the junction left unmatched. This CDR3 comprises 16 residues. In DNA form, the CDR3 reads TGCAGCGTTGTCAAGTCCGGGACTAGCGGAACCGGGGAGCTGTTTTTT. It specifies CSVVKSGTSGTGELFF.

This clonotype was seen a few times. This chain uses TRBV6-1 with TRBJ2-5; the match to TRBD1 covers 8 bases. V lost 6 bases and J lost 5; bases outside the gene matches: 20. This CDR3 contains 18 residues. The germline V gene encodes CDR1 MNHNS and CDR2 SASEGT. The CDR3 loop reads CASRPTPVRTGYMETQYF. CDR3 coding DNA: TGTGCCAGCAGACCTACTCCGGTGAGGACAGGGTATATGGAGACCCAGTACTTC.

This clonotype has a count of ten or more. This rearrangement joins TRBV9 to TRBJ1-3; D gene ambiguous. From germline, CDR1 is SGDLS and CDR2 YYNGEE. This CDR3 comprises 12 residues. V was clipped by 4 bases and J by 8 bases, with 10 bases between them. CDR3 sequence reads: CASSFTEDTIYF. CDR3 nucleotides: TGTGCCAGCAGCTTCACGGAAGACACCATATATTTT.

The rearrangement links TRBV19 to TRBJ1-4; D is unclear. CDR1 LNHDA and CDR2 SQIVND come from the germline V gene (reference sequence). This CDR3 region has 13 residues. Trimming took 9 bases from V and 8 from J, leaving 16 bases between them. CDR3 loop: CASRGDVREKLFF. The CDR3 bases are TGTGCCAGCCGGGGAGATGTTCGGGAAAAACTGTTTTTT.

This clonotype was counted only a few times. The genes are TRBV12-3 or TRBV12-4 and TRBJ1-5; D not certain. Trimming shortened V by 6 bases and J by 3 bases, and 12 bases separated the two germline ends. The CDR3 length is 14 residues. The chain's CDR3 is CASRVDGDNQPQHF. The CDR3 nucleotides read TGTGCCAGCAGGGTCGACGGGGACAATCAGCCCCAGCATTTT.

As for this clonotype: At one boundary the junction diverges from the germline segment, which might be a read error. The J gene is TRBJ2-2, the V gene TRBV27; 9 positions agree with TRBD2. The CDR3 runs to 15 residues. Germline CDR1 MNHEY, CDR2 SMNVEV (reference sequence). The DNA of the CDR3 is TGTGCCAGCAGATTTGGGACTAGCTCCGCCGGGGAGCCGTTTTTT. As protein: CASRFGTSSAGEPFF.

This clonotype has a handful of counts. The chain employs TRBV21-1 and TRBJ2-6; TRBD1 is the table's D call, not checked against the DNA. TRBV21-1 counts as a pseudogene. This CDR3 has 16 residues. CDR3 coding DNA: TGTGCCAGCAGCATTCGAGGGGACTCTGGGGCCAACGTCCTGACTTTC. Encoded protein: CASSIRGDSGANVLTF.

The table lists this clonotype with a count of one. This chain joins TRBV28 and TRBJ2-1; D is possibly TRBD2 (6 bases). The germline V and J ends were trimmed by 4 bases and 10 bases, with 17 bases remaining between them. Germline CDR1 is MDHEN and CDR2 is SYDVKM. This CDR3 contains 14 residues. The CDR3 DNA follows: TGTGCCAGCAGTTCTACCGGGGGACCCTGGGAGCAGTTCTTC. As protein: CASSSTGGPWEQFF.

This chain links TRBV5-6 with TRBJ2-2, with no clear D. Deletions cut 1 base from V and 1 base from J, with 8 bases between. The V gene's germline CDR1 is SGHDT and CDR2 YYEEEE. This CDR3 has 15 residues. The CDR3 DNA reads as TGTGCCAGCAGCTTGCTAGAAAGGAACACCGGGGAGCTGTTTTTT. Amino acids: CASSLLERNTGELFF.

This clonotype was recorded at least ten times. The V and J genes are TRBV7-2 and TRBJ2-1, with no clear D. Germline CDR1 and CDR2: SGHTA and FQGNSA. This CDR3 contains 14 residues. The V end lost 0 bases, the J end lost 7 bases, and 10 bases lay between the germline ends. The CDR3 DNA follows: TGTGCCAGCAGCTTAGCCTACACGGAGAATGAGCAGTTCTTC. It encodes CASSLAYTENEQFF.